The 8 T cell receptor beta chains given below trace back to one sample, sequenced in a study of identical twins. TCRdb fed the 5' RACE reads into MiXCR, producing one record per CDR3 protein. Of around 530,000 distinct CDR3 sequences in the sample, about 16% were seen once. The sample was also linked to a second study, of yellow fever vaccine responses in identical twins.

The sample comprised CD4+ T cells sorted from blood. The receptors were gathered from a woman younger than 35 in good health.

This clonotype came up a few times. The rearrangement joins TRBV28 to TRBJ2-1; D gene uncertain. Germline V gene sequence: CDR1 MDHEN, CDR2 SYDVKM. CDR3 length: 11 amino acids. V was cut by 6 bases and J by 10 bases, with 10 bases left in between. The chain's CDR3 is CASRAVGEQFF. The CDR3 region has the DNA TGTGCCAGCAGGGCGGTGGGGGAGCAGTTCTTC.

The chain combines TRBV29-1 with TRBJ1-1; D not resolved. There are 12 residues in the CDR3. Per germline, CDR1 SQVTM and CDR2 ANQGSEA. V was shortened by 7 bases and J by 1 base, with 10 bases between the two germline ends. CDR3 bases: TGCAGCGCCAAGGGCCAGAACACTGAAGCTTTCTTT. This codes for CSAKGQNTEAFF. The variable domain in full, completed from reference TRBV29-1 and TRBJ1-1, reads SAVISQKPSRDICQRGTSLTIQCQVDSQVTMMFWYRQQPGQSLTLIATANQGSEATYESGFVIDKFPISRPNLTFSTLTVSNMSPEDSSIYLCSAKGQNTEAFFGQGTRLTVV.

This clonotype has only a few counts. The V and J genes are TRBV10-2 and TRBJ2-5; TRBD2 matches at 10 bases. Germline V gene sequence: CDR1 WSHSY, CDR2 SAAADI. V lost 0 bases and J lost 7; bases outside the gene matches: 8. The CDR3 sequence is 16 residues long. CDR3 bases: TGCGCCAGCAGTGAGTCGGCTAGCGGGGGTCGAGTGACCCAGTACTTC. This codes for CASSESASGGRVTQYF.

This clonotype was seen only a few times. The CDR3 protein is CASSLRGLTGELFF. In DNA form, the CDR3 reads TGTGCCAGCAGTTTAAGGGGGCTGACCGGGGAGCTGTTTTTT. The V gene is TRBV12-3 or TRBV12-4, the J gene TRBJ2-2, with 7 positions matching TRBD1. J was trimmed by 5 bases and V by 2 bases; bases with no gene match: 2. This CDR3 has 14 amino acids.

The V gene is TRBV11-3, the J gene TRBJ2-1, with D maybe TRBD2 (6 bases). CDR1 and CDR2 from the germline V gene are SGHNT and YENEEA. V was pared by 2 bases and J by 2 bases, with 10 bases between. CDR3 length: 15 amino acids. CDR3: CASSLQEGPYNEQFF. The CDR3 DNA is TGTGCCAGCAGCTTACAGGAGGGCCCCTACAATGAGCAGTTCTTC.

This clonotype showed up just a few times. The chain is built from TRBV7-8 and TRBJ2-5, with TRBD2 identical over 9 bases. V lost 5 bases, J lost 2 bases, and 6 bases stayed unmatched. Germline CDR1 reads SGHVS; CDR2 reads FQNEAQ. CDR3 length equals 15 residues. The CDR3 protein is CASSLGLATQETQYF. The CDR3 nucleotides are TGTGCCAGCAGCCTAGGACTAGCGACACAAGAGACCCAGTACTTC.

J is TRBJ2-7 and V is TRBV29-1; 9 bases line up with TRBD2. Per the germline V gene, CDR1 is SQVTM and CDR2 is ANQGSEA. With V trimmed by 3 bases and J by 2 bases, 5 bases remained unmatched. The CDR3 is 14 residues long. CDR3 sequence (DNA): TGCAGCGTTGATATAGCGGGAGTTACCTACGAGCAGTACTTC. It yields the protein CSVDIAGVTYEQYF.

The chain combines TRBV6-5 with TRBJ2-1; TRBD1 matches 7 bases. The germline gives CDR1 MNHEY, CDR2 SVGAGI. V lost 4 bases, J lost 11 bases, and 5 bases stayed unmatched. CDR3 length: 12 amino acids. CDR3 amino acids: CASSFHRGKQFF. DNA of the CDR3: TGTGCCAGCAGTTTCCACAGGGGAAAGCAGTTCTTC.